Following are 18 T cell receptor beta chains from one sample sequenced in a study of regulatory T cells in long-lasting Graves disease (TCRdb year 2021). Per the publication, the time point label means: newly diagnosed GD, antithyroid drugs for less than 3 months. For both TCR sequencing and RNA sequencing, RNA was extracted from PBMCs using TRIzol. Library preparation was by multiplex PCR. The sample was run on an Illumina HiSeq 4000. To build TCR beta libraries, CDR3 regions were amplified by Arm-PCR using iRepertoire HTBI primers. In-frame beta chains were kept once TCRdb had trimmed the public reads at Q25 with fastp and called clones with MiXCR. When rows share a CDR3 protein, they turn into one entry using the most common DNA and genes. This sample lists about 530,000 distinct CDR3 sequences; around 16% were detected once. Just under 25% of the sample comes from the top ten. These data were also filed under a second study, of T cells in Graves' hyperthyroidism and ophthalmopathy.

The specimen comprised peripheral blood mononuclear cells (PBMCs), sampled at new diagnosis, from a patient treated with antithyroid drugs. These receptors were taken from a woman aged 40 to 65 with Graves disease. Donor details come from another sample of the same person, matched by shared clones.

In this sample, this clonotype turned up a few times. The genes are TRBV7-9 and TRBJ1-2; D is uncertain. This CDR3 has 14 amino acids. The germline CDR1 and CDR2 sequences are SEHNR and FQNEAQ (reference sequence). The V gene lost 5 bases and the J gene lost 8 bases, with 18 bases spanning the gap. The CDR3 region has the DNA TGTGCCAGCAGCCCAGGCCCCGGAAATGGGGGCTACACCTTC. Encoded protein: CASSPGPGNGGYTF.

Note on this clonotype: A read error may be the cause here, since a much bigger clone is one base away. The chain uses TRBV11-3 and TRBJ2-1, with D possibly being TRBD1 (5 bases). V was trimmed by 0 bases and J by 7 bases, leaving 16 bases between them. The germline gives CDR1 SGHNT, CDR2 YENEEA. The CDR3 is 16 residues long. DNA of the CDR3: TGTGCCAGCAGCTTAGATTGTGGGCGGACATCAAATGAGCAGTTCTTC. Translating gives CASSLDCGRTSNEQFF.

This clonotype was seen only a few times. The J gene is TRBJ1-5, the V gene TRBV4-1; D is unresolved. V lost 3 bases and J 1 base, leaving 10 bases between the germline ends. The CDR3 has 15 amino acids. Germline CDR1 MGHRA, CDR2 YSYEKL. CDR3 in amino acids: CASSQLVGSNQPQHF. CDR3 DNA: TGCGCCAGCAGCCAGCTAGTGGGAAGCAATCAGCCCCAGCATTTT.

This clonotype was counted a few times. The chain is built from TRBV12-3 or TRBV12-4 and TRBJ2-5, with D unclear. CDR3 length equals 15 residues. V was pared by 1 base and J by 5 bases, with 14 bases between. The CDR3: CASSLEMTASETQYF. As DNA, the CDR3 is TGTGCCAGCAGTTTAGAAATGACTGCAAGTGAGACCCAGTACTTC.

The table lists this clonotype with many counts. V gene TRBV24-1 combines with J gene TRBJ2-1; 9 bases map to TRBD2. CDR1 is KGHDR, CDR2 SFDVKD, per germline. This CDR3 region has 13 residues. With V trimmed by 9 bases and J by 8 bases, 7 bases remained unmatched. CDR3 amino acids: CATAGGPRDEQFF. The CDR3, as DNA: TGTGCCACCGCGGGGGGGCCCAGGGATGAGCAGTTCTTC.

The chain employs TRBV4-1 and TRBJ1-6; TRBD1 matches 7 bases. The CDR3 length is 14 residues. V lost 6 bases and J lost 8; bases outside the gene matches: 7. Germline lookup yields CDR1 MGHRA and CDR2 YSYEKL. The CDR3 region is CASRLQGSHSPLHF. For the CDR3, the DNA is TGCGCCAGCAGACTACAGGGGTCACATTCACCCCTCCACTTT.

Concerning this clonotype itself: This is likely a read error, given that the CDR3 carries no conserved phenylalanine or tryptophan at its end. The chain combines TRBV28 with TRBJ1-5; 7 positions match TRBD1. The V gene end was trimmed by 6 bases and the J gene end by 4 bases; junction bases not matched to a gene: 9. The CDR3 is made up of 15 amino acids. Germline loops: CDR1 MDHEN, CDR2 SYDVKM. CDR3 DNA: TGTGCCAGCAGCCAGGGGGGAGGCTCGAATCAGCCCCAGCATTCT. Encoded protein: CASSQGGGSNQPQHS.

This clonotype showed up many times. The J gene is TRBJ1-1, the V gene TRBV11-1; a weak D match, TRBD1 (5 bases). This CDR3 comprises 14 residues. V was trimmed by 5 bases and J by 4 bases, leaving 14 bases between them. CDR1 and CDR2 (germline): SGHAT, FQDESV (reference sequence). The CDR3 bases are TGTGCCAGCAGCCCGGGGACGGTGGGCACTGAAGCTTTCTTT. It translates to CASSPGTVGTEAFF.

The chain is built from TRBV20-1 and TRBJ2-7; D may correspond to TRBD1 or TRBD2 (5 bases each). This CDR3 has 15 residues. Germline CDR1 and CDR2: DFQATT and SNEGSKA (reference sequence). Trimming pared 3 bases from V and 0 bases from J, leaving 15 bases between. The CDR3 DNA is TGCAGTGCTAGGGGCGGACCGGGGCCCTCCTACGAGCAGTACTTC. Translated, it gives CSARGGPGPSYEQYF.

This clonotype was observed at least ten times. The rearrangement links TRBV18 to TRBJ1-5, with D tentatively TRBD1 (6 bases). The germline V and J ends were trimmed by 4 bases and 4 bases, with 17 bases remaining between them. Germline values: CDR1 KGHSH, CDR2 LQKENI. This CDR3 region has 16 residues. CDR3 sequence: CASSRIGRGGNQPQHF. For the CDR3, the DNA is TGTGCCAGCTCACGGATTGGGAGGGGGGGTAATCAGCCCCAGCATTTT. Combining the CDR3 with reference TRBV18 and TRBJ1-5 gives the whole variable domain NAGVMQNPRHLVRRRGQEARLRCSPMKGHSHVYWYRQLPEEGLKFMVYLQKENIIDESGMPKERFSAEFPKEGPSILRIQQVVRGDSAAYFCASSRIGRGGNQPQHFGDGTRLSIL.

A few counts support this clonotype. This chain joins TRBV5-1 and TRBJ2-7; 10 bases fit TRBD1. Looked up from germline, CDR1 is SGHRS and CDR2 is YFSETQ. The junction had 8 bases not matched to a gene; V was cut back by 4 bases and J by 4 bases. This CDR3 contains 15 residues. The CDR3 loop is CASSTPGQGTYEQYF. In DNA form, the CDR3 reads TGCGCCAGCAGCACCCCGGGACAGGGGACTTACGAGCAGTACTTC.

This rearrangement joins TRBV6-4 to TRBJ1-6, with TRBD1 as a possible D gene (5 bases). Germline loops: CDR1 MRHNA, CDR2 SNTAGT. V lost 2 bases, J lost 10 bases, and 9 bases lay in between. The length of the CDR3 is 13 residues. CDR3 sequence: CASSDVGGSPLHF. The CDR3 DNA is TGTGCCAGCAGTGACGTTGGGGGATCACCCCTCCACTTT.

This clonotype was found many times. The V and J genes are TRBV6-1 and TRBJ1-1; a possible D gene is TRBD1 (6 bases). CDR3 length equals 15 residues. Per germline, CDR1 MNHNS and CDR2 SASEGT. Trimming cost V 6 bases and J 2 bases, with 16 bases left between them. CDR3 protein: CASRTGTTINTEAFF. DNA of the CDR3: TGTGCCAGCAGGACCGGGACAACGATTAACACTGAAGCTTTCTTT.

This clonotype was seen at least ten times. This sequence joins TRBV15 and TRBJ1-5; 10 positions agree with TRBD1. The CDR3 has 15 residues. Germline loops: CDR1 LNHNV, CDR2 YYDKDF (reference sequence). The J segment lost 3 bases and the V segment lost 5 bases, leaving 4 bases of the junction unmatched. This CDR3 is CATSVDRGPNQPQHF. The CDR3 region has the DNA TGTGCCACCAGCGTCGACAGGGGGCCCAATCAGCCCCAGCATTTT.

This clonotype was counted many times. V gene TRBV7-9 combines with J gene TRBJ1-5; D is perhaps TRBD1 (5 bases). Trimming left V 5 bases short and J 5 bases short, with 10 bases between. This CDR3 has 13 amino acids. The germline V gene encodes CDR1 SEHNR and CDR2 FQNEAQ (reference sequence). The CDR3 loop reads CASSMGRDQPQHF. CDR3 in DNA: TGTGCCAGCAGCATGGGACGGGATCAGCCCCAGCATTTT.

This clonotype appeared a few times. The V gene is TRBV18, the J gene TRBJ1-1, with unresolved D. Germline V gene sequence: CDR1 KGHSH, CDR2 LQKENI. Trimming shortened V by 3 bases and J by 1 base, and 9 bases separated the two germline ends. This CDR3 has 14 amino acids. The CDR3 here is CASSPVPQNTEAFF. Written as DNA, the CDR3 is TGTGCCAGCTCACCCGTCCCCCAGAACACTGAAGCTTTCTTT.

This clonotype was counted between two and nine times. The rearrangement uses TRBV12-3 or TRBV12-4 and TRBJ1-5, with 10 bases lining up with TRBD1. This CDR3 region has 15 residues. Germline trimming cut 10 bases from V and 6 bases from J; bases unmatched to any gene: 12. The CDR3 coding sequence is TGTGCCACCTTTGAACCGGGGACAGGGGTTCAGCCCCAGCATTTT. Translating it yields CATFEPGTGVQPQHF.

In its sample, this clonotype was seen a few times. The rearrangement uses TRBV12-3 or TRBV12-4 and TRBJ1-2; D is ambiguous. V was cut by 2 bases and J by 8 bases, with 18 bases left in between. This CDR3 is 15 amino acids long. The DNA for the CDR3 is TGTGCCAGCAGTTTAATTTCCGGGAGCGGGTCGGGCTACACCTTC. Translating gives CASSLISGSGSGYTF.